This is a list of T cell receptor beta chains from one sample in a study of cytomegalovirus exposure and HLA in healthy donors. Measured with immunoSEQ multiplex PCR; TCRdb has only the in-frame clones, and not every one. Of 100,000 to 150,000 clones in the sample, roughly four fifths are singletons; the top ten hold less than 10%. The sequenced sample consisted of PBMCs. The receptor set was obtained from a woman between 50 and 59 years old in good health and CMV-seropositive. Each CDR3 is given with its conserved first and last residue. Each record gives: clone size, D gene, J gene, V gene, CDR3 DNA, CDR3 protein. A D gene is named only where the DNA matches it firmly. Clone size is stated in some rows and not others, as once, few, many or a class when expanded.

clone size: NA
D gene: TRBD1
J gene: TRBJ1-4
V gene: TRBV5-8
CDR3 DNA: TGTGCCAGCAGCATAGGGACAGGGGTGAGGATTAATGAAAAACTGTTTTTT
CDR3 protein: CASSIGTGVRINEKLFF

clone size: few
D gene: TRBD1
J gene: TRBJ2-4
V gene: TRBV19
CDR3 DNA: TGTGCCAGCAGGGGGCCCAAAAACATTCAGTACTTC
CDR3 protein: CASRGPKNIQYF

clone size: NA
D gene: TRBD2
J gene: TRBJ2-3
V gene: TRBV7-3
CDR3 DNA: TGTGCCAGCAGCCGACTAGCGGGTAGCACAGATACGCAGTATTTT
CDR3 protein: CASSRLAGSTDTQYF

clone size: NA
D gene: TRBD2
J gene: TRBJ2-7
V gene: TRBV2
CDR3 DNA: TGTGCCAGCAGTGAACCGCGTATGGGACTAGCGGCCTACGAGCAGTACTTC
CDR3 protein: CASSEPRMGLAAYEQYF

clone size: NA
D gene: NA
J gene: TRBJ2-7
V gene: TRBV14
CDR3 DNA: TGTGCCAGCAGCCAATGGCGGGGTACAGAGGTTGGCGAGCAGTACTTC
CDR3 protein: CASSQWRGTEVGEQYF

clone size: NA
D gene: TRBD2
J gene: TRBJ2-5
V gene: TRBV5-4
CDR3 DNA: TGTGCCAGCGGGCGTCGGGGGGTCCAAGAGACCCAGTACTTC
CDR3 protein: CASGRRGVQETQYF

clone size: few
D gene: NA
J gene: TRBJ1-2
V gene: TRBV6-6
CDR3 DNA: TGTGCCAGCACCGACTCGACAGGTTTCGAGGGCTACACCTTC
CDR3 protein: CASTDSTGFEGYTF

clone size: NA
D gene: NA
J gene: TRBJ2-3
V gene: TRBV7-3
CDR3 DNA: TGTGCCAGCAGCTTGCTAAGCACAGATACGCAGTATTTT
CDR3 protein: CASSLLSTDTQYF

clone size: NA
D gene: TRBD1
J gene: TRBJ1-5
V gene: TRBV28
CDR3 DNA: TGTGCCAGCAGTTTTTGGGTTGACAGGGGGAACCAGCCCCAGCATTTT
CDR3 protein: CASSFWVDRGNQPQHF

clone size: few
D gene: NA
J gene: TRBJ2-7
V gene: TRBV6-1
CDR3 DNA: TGTGCCAGCAGTGAGGTCGGAGGCAGGGGATCCTACGAGCAGTACTTC
CDR3 protein: CASSEVGGRGSYEQYF

clone size: NA
D gene: TRBD1
J gene: TRBJ2-5
V gene: TRBV7-8
CDR3 DNA: TGTGCCAGCAGCTTTCCCCCACTAACCGGGACAGGGGGAGGAGAGCAGTACTTC
CDR3 protein: CASSFPPLTGTGGGEQYF

clone size: NA
D gene: TRBD2
J gene: TRBJ2-3
V gene: TRBV7-2
CDR3 DNA: TGTGCCAGCAGCGGACTAGCGGGGGGGCCATGGACAGATACGCAGTATTTT
CDR3 protein: CASSGLAGGPWTDTQYF

clone size: few
D gene: NA
J gene: TRBJ2-3
V gene: TRBV11-2
CDR3 DNA: TGTGCCAGCAGCTTAGATTGGGGACTCACAGATACGCAGTATTTT
CDR3 protein: CASSLDWGLTDTQYF

clone size: once
D gene: NA
J gene: TRBJ2-7
V gene: TRBV11-2
CDR3 DNA: TGTGCCAGCAGCTTAAATGGCCTCTACGAGCAGTACTTC
CDR3 protein: CASSLNGLYEQYF

clone size: NA
D gene: NA
J gene: TRBJ1-1
V gene: TRBV18
CDR3 DNA: TGTGCCAGCTCACCACCGGGGGGGGTTAAGGGCACTGAAGCTTTCTTT
CDR3 protein: CASSPPGGVKGTEAFF

clone size: NA
D gene: TRBD2
J gene: TRBJ2-5
V gene: TRBV5-6
CDR3 DNA: TGTGCCAGCAGCTCACTCAGGGACGGGGGGATGGAGACCCAGTACTTC
CDR3 protein: CASSSLRDGGMETQYF

clone size: NA
D gene: TRBD1
J gene: TRBJ1-1
V gene: TRBV28
CDR3 DNA: TGTGCCAGCAGGCGAGACCGGGACAGCAAAGCTTTCTTT
CDR3 protein: CASRRDRDSKAFF

clone size: NA
D gene: NA
J gene: TRBJ2-7
V gene: TRBV30
CDR3 DNA: TGTGCCTGGACTCGACAGGTCTCCTACGAGCAGTACTTC
CDR3 protein: CAWTRQVSYEQYF

clone size: NA
D gene: TRBD2
J gene: TRBJ2-1
V gene: TRBV28
CDR3 DNA: TGTGCCAGCAGTTTAGGACCGGGACTAATAGAGTTCTTC
CDR3 protein: CASSLGPGLIEFF

clone size: NA
D gene: TRBD1
J gene: TRBJ1-1
V gene: TRBV30
CDR3 DNA: TGTGCCTGGAGTCCAGGGGGCACTGAAGCTTTCTTT
CDR3 protein: CAWSPGGTEAFF

clone size: NA
D gene: TRBD2
J gene: TRBJ2-3
V gene: TRBV28
CDR3 DNA: TGTGCCAGCAGTGTATTTAGCGGGACGGCCGGCACAGATACGCAGTATTTT
CDR3 protein: CASSVFSGTAGTDTQYF

clone size: NA
D gene: NA
J gene: TRBJ2-3
V gene: TRBV6-4
CDR3 DNA: TGTGCCAGCAGTGACGGGCAAAACGTAGGTCCAGCTAGCACAGATACGCAGTATTTT
CDR3 protein: CASSDGQNVGPASTDTQYF

clone size: NA
D gene: NA
J gene: TRBJ1-1
V gene: TRBV19
CDR3 DNA: TGTGCCAGTAGTATTGACAGGAACACTGAAGCTTTCTTT
CDR3 protein: CASSIDRNTEAFF

clone size: NA
D gene: NA
J gene: TRBJ1-2
V gene: TRBV28
CDR3 DNA: TGTGCCAGCACCTTGGGGCAGGGCTATGGCTACACCTTC
CDR3 protein: CASTLGQGYGYTF

clone size: NA
D gene: TRBD2
J gene: TRBJ2-5
V gene: TRBV5-5
CDR3 DNA: TGTGCCAGCAGCTTGGTACGGGGGGGAGAGACCCAGTACTTC
CDR3 protein: CASSLVRGGETQYF

clone size: NA
D gene: TRBD2
J gene: TRBJ2-7
V gene: TRBV5-1
CDR3 DNA: TGCGCCAGCGTCGAGATAGCGGGGGGCTCCTACGAGCAGTACTTC
CDR3 protein: CASVEIAGGSYEQYF

clone size: once
D gene: NA
J gene: TRBJ2-1
V gene: TRBV4-2
CDR3 DNA: TGTGCCAGCAGCCAAGTTGAAGGAGGGGTCAATGAGCAGTTCTTC
CDR3 protein: CASSQVEGGVNEQFF

clone size: NA
D gene: TRBD1
J gene: TRBJ1-1
V gene: TRBV27
CDR3 DNA: TGTGCCAGCAGTCCCCGGACAGGGGCCAACCTGGCCACTGAAGCTTTCTTT
CDR3 protein: CASSPRTGANLATEAFF

clone size: few
D gene: TRBD2
J gene: TRBJ2-1
V gene: TRBV30
CDR3 DNA: TGTGCCTGGAGTCCTTTAGCGGGACCCTCCTACAATGAGCAGTTCTTC
CDR3 protein: CAWSPLAGPSYNEQFF

clone size: NA
D gene: NA
J gene: TRBJ2-7
V gene: TRBV4-1
CDR3 DNA: TGCGCCAGCAGCCAACCAGGTGCCCCGGGAGAGCAGTACTTC
CDR3 protein: CASSQPGAPGEQYF

clone size: NA
D gene: NA
J gene: TRBJ2-7
V gene: TRBV30
CDR3 DNA: TGTGCCTGGAAACGGAACAGGGGGGGCGAGCAGTACTTC
CDR3 protein: CAWKRNRGGEQYF

clone size: NA
D gene: NA
J gene: TRBJ2-1
V gene: TRBV28
CDR3 DNA: TGTGCCAGTACCAACCGCGGAAACCGGGACAATGAGCAGTTCTTC
CDR3 protein: CASTNRGNRDNEQFF

clone size: NA
D gene: NA
J gene: TRBJ2-1
V gene: TRBV27
CDR3 DNA: TGTGCCAGCAGTTTAAGGACACATTACAATGAGCAGTTCTTC
CDR3 protein: CASSLRTHYNEQFF

clone size: NA
D gene: TRBD1
J gene: TRBJ1-2
V gene: TRBV4-3
CDR3 DNA: TGCGCCAGCAGCCAATCGCTCACAGGGGATGTAAGTAGCTATGGCTACACCTTC
CDR3 protein: CASSQSLTGDVSSYGYTF

clone size: NA
D gene: TRBD1
J gene: TRBJ2-7
V gene: TRBV10-1
CDR3 DNA: TGCGCCAGCAGTGAGTCCACGCACCATGGAGGGGACAGGGGGAACTACGAGCAGTACTTC
CDR3 protein: CASSESTHHGGDRGNYEQYF

clone size: NA
D gene: TRBD2
J gene: TRBJ2-7
V gene: TRBV7-3
CDR3 DNA: TGTGCCAGCAGCTTAAATCCGGCGGGAGACAACGAGCAGTACTTC
CDR3 protein: CASSLNPAGDNEQYF

clone size: NA
D gene: NA
J gene: TRBJ2-7
V gene: TRBV28
CDR3 DNA: TGTGCCAGCAGTTTCCCCGACAGGCGGCCGTGGATACAGTACGAGCAGTACTTC
CDR3 protein: CASSFPDRRPWIQYEQYF

clone size: NA
D gene: TRBD1
J gene: TRBJ1-1
V gene: TRBV18
CDR3 DNA: TGTGCCAGCCTTGGACAGGGGAACACTGAAGCTTTCTTT
CDR3 protein: CASLGQGNTEAFF

clone size: NA
D gene: NA
J gene: TRBJ2-3
V gene: TRBV5-1
CDR3 DNA: TGCGCCAGCAGCTTGGGCCACAGTTTTAGCACAGATACGCAGTATTTT
CDR3 protein: CASSLGHSFSTDTQYF

clone size: NA
D gene: TRBD1
J gene: TRBJ2-1
V gene: TRBV7-8
CDR3 DNA: TGTGCCAGCAGCTCGTACAGGGGGCAAGCCTACAATGAGCAGTTCTTC
CDR3 protein: CASSSYRGQAYNEQFF